This TCR beta chain was captured by sequencing in a study of blood T cell repertoires in COVID-19. Study information: T cells, B-cell-depleted T cells, or PBMCs provided the cDNA or gDNA that served as material.

CDR3 size: 17 residues. Germline V gene data show CDR1 as SGHNT and CDR2 as YYREEE (reference sequence). The V segment lost 2 bases and the J segment 5 bases; nucleotides outside the gene matches: 10. Ages ranged from about 18 to 89 years, with residence in about two dozen US areas. Cohorts were based on clinical histories the participants reported. Donors in Cohort 3 who had recovered were those with two negative PCRs, healthcare professional clearance, or resolution of their symptoms. The table came from immunoSEQ multiplex PCR; TCRdb's copy has only in-frame clones and leaves some out. The sample consists of 230,000 or so clones, 88% of them appearing once.

This sequence joins TRBV5-4 and TRBJ2-1; 10 bases fit TRBD2. Sequenced sample: PBMCs or T cells enriched from blood (not recorded which). The TCR sequence derives from a woman aged 25 to 45 who had recovered from COVID-19. CDR3: CASSFLGLAGANNEQFF. The CDR3 nucleotides read TGTGCCAGCAGCTTTCTGGGCCTAGCGGGGGCCAACAATGAGCAGTTCTTC.